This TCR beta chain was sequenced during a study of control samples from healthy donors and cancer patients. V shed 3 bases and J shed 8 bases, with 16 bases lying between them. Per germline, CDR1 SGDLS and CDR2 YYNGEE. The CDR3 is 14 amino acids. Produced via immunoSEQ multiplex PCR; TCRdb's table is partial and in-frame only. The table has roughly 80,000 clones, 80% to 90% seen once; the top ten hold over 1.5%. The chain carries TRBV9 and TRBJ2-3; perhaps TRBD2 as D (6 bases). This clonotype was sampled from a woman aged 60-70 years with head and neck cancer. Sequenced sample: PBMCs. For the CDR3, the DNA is TGTGCCAGCAGCGGGACTATTGCCCCAGTTACGCAGTATTTT. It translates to CASSGTIAPVTQYF.